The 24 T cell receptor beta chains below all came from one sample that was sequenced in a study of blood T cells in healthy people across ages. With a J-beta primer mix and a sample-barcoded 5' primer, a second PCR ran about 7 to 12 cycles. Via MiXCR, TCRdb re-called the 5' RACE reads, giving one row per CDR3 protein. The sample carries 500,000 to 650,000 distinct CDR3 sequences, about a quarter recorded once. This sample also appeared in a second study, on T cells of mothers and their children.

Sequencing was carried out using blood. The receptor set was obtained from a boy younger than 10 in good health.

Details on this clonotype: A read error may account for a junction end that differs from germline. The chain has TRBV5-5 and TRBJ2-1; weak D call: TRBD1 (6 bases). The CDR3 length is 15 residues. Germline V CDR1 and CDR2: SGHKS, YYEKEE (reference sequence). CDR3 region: CASSTSGTTYNEQFF. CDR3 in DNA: TGCGCCAGCAGCACGTCTGGGACAACGTACAATGAGCAGTTCTTC.

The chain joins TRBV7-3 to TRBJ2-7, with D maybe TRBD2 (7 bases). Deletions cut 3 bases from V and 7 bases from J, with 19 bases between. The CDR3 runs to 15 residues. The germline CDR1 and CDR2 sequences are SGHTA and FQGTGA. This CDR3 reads CASSLGLGGAQEQYF. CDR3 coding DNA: TGTGCCAGCAGCTTGGGATTGGGGGGGGCTCAGGAGCAGTACTTC.

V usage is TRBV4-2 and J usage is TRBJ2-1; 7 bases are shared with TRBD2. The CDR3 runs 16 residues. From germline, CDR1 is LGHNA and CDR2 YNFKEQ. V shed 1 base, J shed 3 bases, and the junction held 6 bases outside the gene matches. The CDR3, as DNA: TGTGCCAGCAGCCAAGCCCCGGGGGGAAGCTACAATGAGCAGTTCTTC. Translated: CASSQAPGGSYNEQFF.

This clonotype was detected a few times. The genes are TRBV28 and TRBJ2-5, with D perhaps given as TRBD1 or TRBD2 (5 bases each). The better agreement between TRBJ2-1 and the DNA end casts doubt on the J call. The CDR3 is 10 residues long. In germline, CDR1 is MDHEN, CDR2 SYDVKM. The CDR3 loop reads CATLGERQFF. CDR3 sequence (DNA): TGTGCCACCTTGGGGGAGAGGCAGTTCTTC.

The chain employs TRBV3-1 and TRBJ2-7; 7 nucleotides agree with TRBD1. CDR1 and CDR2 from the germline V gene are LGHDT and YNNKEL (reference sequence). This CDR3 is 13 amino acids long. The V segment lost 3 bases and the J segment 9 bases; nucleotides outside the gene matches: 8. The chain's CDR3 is CASSQYTGVVQYF. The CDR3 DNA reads TGTGCCAGCAGCCAGTATACAGGGGTTGTGCAGTACTTC.

In nucleotides, the CDR3 is TGTGCCAGCAGTCCGGGACAGGGTTCTTACGGATCCTACGAGCAGTACTTC. It encodes CASSPGQGSYGSYEQYF. This chain joins TRBV6-1 and TRBJ2-7; 9 bases fit TRBD1. Germline values: CDR1 MNHNS, CDR2 SASEGT. J lost 1 base, V lost 5 bases, and 12 bases had no gene match. The CDR3 totals 17 residues.

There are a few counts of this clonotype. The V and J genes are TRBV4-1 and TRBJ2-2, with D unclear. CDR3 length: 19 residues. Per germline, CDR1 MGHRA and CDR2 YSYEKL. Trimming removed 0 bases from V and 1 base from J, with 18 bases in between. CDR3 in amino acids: CASSQDRFWSKGNTGELFF. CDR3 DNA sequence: TGCGCCAGCAGCCAAGATCGGTTTTGGTCCAAGGGGAACACCGGGGAGCTGTTTTTT.

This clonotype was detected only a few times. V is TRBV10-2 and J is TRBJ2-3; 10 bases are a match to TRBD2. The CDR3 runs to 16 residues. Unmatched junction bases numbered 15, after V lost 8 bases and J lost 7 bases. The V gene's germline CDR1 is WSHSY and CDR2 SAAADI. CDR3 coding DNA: TGCGCCAGCCGAACTTTCCTAGCGGGGGAGGCTTATACGCAGTATTTT. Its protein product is CASRTFLAGEAYTQYF.

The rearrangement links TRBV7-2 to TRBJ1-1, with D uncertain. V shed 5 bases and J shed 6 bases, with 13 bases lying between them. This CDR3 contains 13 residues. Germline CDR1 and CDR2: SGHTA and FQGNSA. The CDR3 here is CASSVRMRPEAFF. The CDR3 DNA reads TGTGCCAGCAGCGTAAGGATGAGGCCTGAAGCTTTCTTT.

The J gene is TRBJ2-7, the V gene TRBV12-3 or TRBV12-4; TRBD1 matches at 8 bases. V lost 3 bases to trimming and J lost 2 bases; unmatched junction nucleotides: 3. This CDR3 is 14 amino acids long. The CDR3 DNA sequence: TGTGCCAGCAGTTTCAGGGGGCGTGCCTACGAGCAGTACTTC. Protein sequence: CASSFRGRAYEQYF.

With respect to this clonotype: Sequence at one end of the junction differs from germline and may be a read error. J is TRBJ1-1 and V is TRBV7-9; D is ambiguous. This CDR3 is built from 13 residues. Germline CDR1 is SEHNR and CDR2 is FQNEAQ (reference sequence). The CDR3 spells CASSLGADTGAFF. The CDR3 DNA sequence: TGTGCCAGCAGCTTAGGGGCAGACACTGGAGCTTTCTTT.

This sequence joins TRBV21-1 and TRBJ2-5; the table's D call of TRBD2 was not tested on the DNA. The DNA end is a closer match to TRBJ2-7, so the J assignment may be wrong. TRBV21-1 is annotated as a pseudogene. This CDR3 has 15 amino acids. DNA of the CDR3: TGTGCCAGCAGCAAACCCGTAATGGAGCCCTACGAGCAGTACTTC. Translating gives CASSKPVMEPYEQYF.

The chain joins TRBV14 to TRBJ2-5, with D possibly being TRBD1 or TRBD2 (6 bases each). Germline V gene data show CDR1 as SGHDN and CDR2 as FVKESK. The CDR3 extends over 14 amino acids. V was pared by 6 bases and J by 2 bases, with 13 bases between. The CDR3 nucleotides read TGTGCCAGCAGTCCCCGGGGGCGGCAAGAGACCCAGTACTTC. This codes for CASSPRGRQETQYF. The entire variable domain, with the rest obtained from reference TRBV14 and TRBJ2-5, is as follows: EAGVTQFPSHSVIEKGQTVTLRCDPISGHDNLYWYRRVMGKEIKFLLHFVKESKQDESGMPNNRFLAERTGGTYSTLKVQPAELEDSGVYFCASSPRGRQETQYFGPGTRLLVL.

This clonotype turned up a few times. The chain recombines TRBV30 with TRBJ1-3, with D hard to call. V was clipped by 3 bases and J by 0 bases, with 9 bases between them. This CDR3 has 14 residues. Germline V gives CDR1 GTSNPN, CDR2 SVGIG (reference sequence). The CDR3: CAWRPGSSGNTIYF. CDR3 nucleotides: TGTGCCTGGAGACCCGGCAGCTCTGGAAACACCATATATTTT.

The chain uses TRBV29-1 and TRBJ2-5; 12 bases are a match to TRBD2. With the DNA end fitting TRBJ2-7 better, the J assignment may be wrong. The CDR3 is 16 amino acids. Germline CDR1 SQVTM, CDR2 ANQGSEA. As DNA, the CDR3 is TGCAGCGTGGAGGGACTAGCGGGTACTATCTCCTACGAGCAGTACTTC. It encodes CSVEGLAGTISYEQYF.

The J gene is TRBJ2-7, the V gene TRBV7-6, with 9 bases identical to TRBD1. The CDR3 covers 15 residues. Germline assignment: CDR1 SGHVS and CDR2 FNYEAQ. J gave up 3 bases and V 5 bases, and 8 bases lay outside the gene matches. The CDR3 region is CASSKGQGSYYEQYF. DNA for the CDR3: TGTGCCAGCAGCAAGGGACAGGGATCTTACTACGAGCAGTACTTC.

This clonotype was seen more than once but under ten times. The CDR3 is CSAGSATGPDTEAFF. The CDR3 DNA follows: TGCAGCGCCGGTAGCGCGACAGGGCCGGATACTGAAGCTTTCTTT. This sequence joins TRBV29-1 and TRBJ1-1; 7 bases are a match to TRBD1. The V gene's germline CDR1 is SQVTM and CDR2 ANQGSEA. The CDR3 sequence is 15 residues long. The junction had 16 bases not matched to a gene; V was cut back by 7 bases and J by 5 bases.

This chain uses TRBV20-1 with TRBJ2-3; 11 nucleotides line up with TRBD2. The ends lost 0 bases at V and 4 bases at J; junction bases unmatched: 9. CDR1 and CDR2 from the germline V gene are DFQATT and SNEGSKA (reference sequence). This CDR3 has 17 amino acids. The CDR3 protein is CSARDPQTSGNADTQYF. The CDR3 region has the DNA TGCAGTGCTAGAGATCCCCAGACTAGCGGGAATGCAGATACGCAGTATTTT.

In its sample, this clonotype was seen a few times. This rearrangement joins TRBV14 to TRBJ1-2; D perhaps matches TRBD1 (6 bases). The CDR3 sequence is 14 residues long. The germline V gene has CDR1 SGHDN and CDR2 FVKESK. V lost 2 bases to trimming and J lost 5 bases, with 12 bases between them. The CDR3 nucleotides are TGTGCCAGCAGCCAACTCAGGGGAGGGTATGGCTACACCTTC. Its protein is CASSQLRGGYGYTF.

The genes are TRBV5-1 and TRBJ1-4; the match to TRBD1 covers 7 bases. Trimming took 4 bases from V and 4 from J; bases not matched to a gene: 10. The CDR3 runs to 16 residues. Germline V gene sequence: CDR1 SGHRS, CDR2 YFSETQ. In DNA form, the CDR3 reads TGCGCCAGCAGCCAGGGACAGCGTCAACTTAATGAAAAACTGTTTTTT. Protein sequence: CASSQGQRQLNEKLFF.

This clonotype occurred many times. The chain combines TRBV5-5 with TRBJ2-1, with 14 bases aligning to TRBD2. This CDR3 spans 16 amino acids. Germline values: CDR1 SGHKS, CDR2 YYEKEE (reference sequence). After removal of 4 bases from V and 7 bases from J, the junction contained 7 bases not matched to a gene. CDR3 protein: CASSPRTSGRKNEQFF. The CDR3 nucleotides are TGTGCCAGCAGCCCTCGGACTAGCGGGAGGAAAAATGAGCAGTTCTTC.

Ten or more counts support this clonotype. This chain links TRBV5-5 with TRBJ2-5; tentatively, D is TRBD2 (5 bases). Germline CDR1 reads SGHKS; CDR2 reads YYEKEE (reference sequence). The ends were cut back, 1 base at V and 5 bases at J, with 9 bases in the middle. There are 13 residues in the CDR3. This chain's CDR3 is CASSLTGVETQYF. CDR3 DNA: TGTGCCAGCAGCTTGACCGGGGTGGAGACCCAGTACTTC. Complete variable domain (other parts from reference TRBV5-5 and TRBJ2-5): DAGVTQSPTHLIKTRGQQVTLRCSPISGHKSVSWYQQVLGQGPQFIFQYYEKEERGRGNFPDRFSARQFPNYSSELNVNALLLGDSALYLCASSLTGVETQYFGPGTRLLVL.

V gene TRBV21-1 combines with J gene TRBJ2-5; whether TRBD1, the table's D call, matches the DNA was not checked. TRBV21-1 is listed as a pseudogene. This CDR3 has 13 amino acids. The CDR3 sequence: CASSGAIQETQYF. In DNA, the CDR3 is TGTGCCAGCAGCGGGGCCATCCAAGAGACCCAGTACTTC.

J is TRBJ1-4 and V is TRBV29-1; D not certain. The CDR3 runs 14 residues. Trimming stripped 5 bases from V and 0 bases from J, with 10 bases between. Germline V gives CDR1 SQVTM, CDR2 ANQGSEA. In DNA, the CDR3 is TGCAGCGTTCTCCCAGATGCAACTAATGAAAAACTGTTTTTT. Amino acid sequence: CSVLPDATNEKLFF. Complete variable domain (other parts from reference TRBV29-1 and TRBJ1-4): SAVISQKPSRDICQRGTSLTIQCQVDSQVTMMFWYRQQPGQSLTLIATANQGSEATYESGFVIDKFPISRPNLTFSTLTVSNMSPEDSSIYLCSVLPDATNEKLFFGSGTQLSVL.